This record looks at one T cell receptor (beta chain) sequence and its context. What it binds is unknown. This entry comes from a study of T cells expressing NK-cell markers. Study background: HCMV seropositivity characterized most of the eight sequenced donors, and seronegativity one.

The germline CDR1 and CDR2 sequences are DFQATT and SNEGSKA (reference sequence). This CDR3 region has 15 residues. Study-level results: The leading position in the CD3+CD56-NKG2C+ fraction of several donors also went to these clonotypes.

In generating TCR beta cDNA, 5'RACE template switching with UMIs was used. TCRdb reanalyzed the 5' RACE reads and collapses them to one entry per CDR3 protein, without DNA. The sample includes 350,000 to 450,000 distinct CDR3 sequences. The sample taken for sequencing was blood T cells: a sorted CD56 or NKG2C T cell subset, CD4+ or CD8+ T cells, or bulk PBMC T cells (not recorded which). The sequence was obtained from a man aged 18 to 70 in good health. The chain carries TRBV20-1 and TRBJ1-5. The CDR3 reads CSASLSGLGNQPQHF.